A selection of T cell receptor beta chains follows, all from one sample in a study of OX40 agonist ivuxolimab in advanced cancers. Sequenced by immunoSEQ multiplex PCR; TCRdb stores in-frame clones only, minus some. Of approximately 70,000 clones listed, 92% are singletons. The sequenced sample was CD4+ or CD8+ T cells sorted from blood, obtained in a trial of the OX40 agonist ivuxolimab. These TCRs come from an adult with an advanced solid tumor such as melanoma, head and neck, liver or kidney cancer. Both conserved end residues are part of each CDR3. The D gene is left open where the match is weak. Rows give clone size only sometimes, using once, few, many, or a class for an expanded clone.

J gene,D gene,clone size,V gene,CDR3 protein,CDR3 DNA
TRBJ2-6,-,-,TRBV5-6,CASGKFLMALGANVLTF,TGTGCCAGCGGTAAATTCTTAATGGCTCTGGGGGCCAACGTCCTGACTTTC
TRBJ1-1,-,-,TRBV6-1,CASVRGGLNTEAFF,TGTGCCAGCGTCCGAGGGGGGTTGAACACTGAAGCTTTCTTT
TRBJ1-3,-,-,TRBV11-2,CASSLASTSVGNTIYF,TGTGCCAGCAGCTTAGCCAGTACATCCGTCGGAAACACCATATATTTT
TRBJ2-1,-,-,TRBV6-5,CASSPRDLLNEQFF,TGTGCCAGCAGTCCCCGGGACTTGCTCAATGAGCAGTTCTTC
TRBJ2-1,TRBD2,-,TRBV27,CASSLDPSGSYNEQFF,TGTGCCAGCAGTTTAGACCCTAGCGGGAGTTACAATGAGCAGTTCTTC
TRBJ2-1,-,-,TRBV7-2,CASSLPGEQFF,TGTGCCAGCAGCTTACCGGGAGAGCAGTTCTTC
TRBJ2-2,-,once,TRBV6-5,CASRLNTGELFF,TGTGCCAGCAGACTCAACACCGGGGAGCTGTTTTTT
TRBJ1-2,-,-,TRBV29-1,CSVGWPYRNYGYTF,TGCAGCGTTGGATGGCCCTACAGGAACTATGGCTACACCTTC
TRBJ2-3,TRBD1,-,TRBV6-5,CASSYGGQGTDTQYF,TGTGCCAGCAGTTACGGGGGACAGGGCACAGATACGCAGTATTTT
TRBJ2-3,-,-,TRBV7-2,CASSLIPRTDTQYF,TGTGCCAGCAGCTTAATCCCCCGCACAGATACGCAGTATTTT
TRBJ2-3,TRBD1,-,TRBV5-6,CASSVGQGESDTQYF,TGTGCCAGCAGCGTGGGACAGGGGGAGTCAGATACGCAGTATTTT
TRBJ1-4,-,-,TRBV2,CASSDRGPEEKLFF,TGTGCCAGCAGTGACCGGGGGCCTGAAGAAAAACTGTTTTTT
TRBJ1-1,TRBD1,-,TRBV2,CASSGQGERGTEAFF,TGTGCCAGCAGTGGCCAGGGGGAAAGGGGAACTGAAGCTTTCTTT
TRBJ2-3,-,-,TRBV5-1,CASSLRDTQYF,TGCGCCAGCAGCTTACGAGATACGCAGTATTTT
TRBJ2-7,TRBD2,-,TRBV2,CASSEVSGRVSYEQYF,TGTGCCAGCAGTGAAGTCAGCGGGAGGGTCTCCTACGAGCAGTACTTC
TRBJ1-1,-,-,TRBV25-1,CASSDGGIPGRTEAFF,TGTGCCAGCAGTGATGGTGGGATACCGGGGAGGACTGAAGCTTTCTTT
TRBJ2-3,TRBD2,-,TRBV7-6,CASSTSAGGSTDTQYF,TGTGCCAGCAGCACCTCGGCGGGAGGTAGCACAGATACGCAGTATTTT
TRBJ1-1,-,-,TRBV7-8,CASSQSGRLEAFF,TGTGCCAGCAGCCAATCGGGGCGACTTGAAGCTTTCTTT
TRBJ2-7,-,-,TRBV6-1,CASSEAGGGEQYF,TGTGCCAGCAGTGAAGCAGGGGGTGGCGAGCAGTACTTC
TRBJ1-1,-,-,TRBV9,CASSVVEGLNTEAFF,TGTGCCAGCAGCGTAGTCGAAGGTCTGAACACTGAAGCTTTCTTT
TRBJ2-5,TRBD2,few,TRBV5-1,CASSPAWGSGTAGTQYF,TGCGCCAGCAGCCCAGCCTGGGGTAGCGGGACCGCTGGGACCCAGTACTTC
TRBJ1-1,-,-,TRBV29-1,CSVQGLTLNTEAFF,TGCAGCGTGCAGGGCCTTACTCTGAACACTGAAGCTTTCTTT
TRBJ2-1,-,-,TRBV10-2,CASSESARASSYNEQFF,TGCGCCAGCAGTGAGTCGGCCCGGGCTTCCTCCTACAATGAGCAGTTCTTC
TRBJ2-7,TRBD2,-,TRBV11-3,CASSPGLAGVGQYF,TGTGCCAGCAGCCCCGGACTAGCGGGGGTCGGGCAGTACTTC
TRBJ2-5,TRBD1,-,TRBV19,CASSIGLGQGQETQYF,TGTGCCAGTAGTATTGGGCTGGGACAGGGACAGGAGACCCAGTACTTC
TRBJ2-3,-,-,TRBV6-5,CASSLRGAADTQYF,TGTGCCAGCAGTCTGAGGGGGGCCGCAGATACGCAGTATTTT
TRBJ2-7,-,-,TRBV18,CASSLTGAYYEQYF,TGTGCCAGCTCTTTGACGGGGGCCTACTACGAGCAGTACTTC
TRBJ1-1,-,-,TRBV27,CASSQRGGTEAFF,TGTGCCAGCAGTCAAAGGGGGGGGACTGAAGCTTTCTTT
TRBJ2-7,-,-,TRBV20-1,CSAPLGYEQYF,TGCAGTGCCCCACTGGGGTACGAGCAGTACTTC
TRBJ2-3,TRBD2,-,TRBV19,CASSKGLAGAVLSSDTQYF,TGTGCCAGTAGTAAGGGACTAGCGGGAGCCGTTCTTAGCTCAGATACGCAGTATTTT
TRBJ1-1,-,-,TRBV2,CASSVTTVTEAFF,TGTGCCAGCAGTGTGACGACAGTCACTGAAGCTTTCTTT
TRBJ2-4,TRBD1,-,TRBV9,CASSPQDRVLAKNIQYF,TGTGCCAGCAGCCCCCAGGACAGGGTTTTAGCCAAAAACATTCAGTACTTC